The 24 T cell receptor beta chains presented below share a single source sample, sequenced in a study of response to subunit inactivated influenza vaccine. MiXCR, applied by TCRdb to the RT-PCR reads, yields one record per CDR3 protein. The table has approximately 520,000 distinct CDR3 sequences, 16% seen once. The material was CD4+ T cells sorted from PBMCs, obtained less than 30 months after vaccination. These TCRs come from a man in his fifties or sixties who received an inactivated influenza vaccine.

The CDR3 bases are TGTGCCAGCAGCGTTTCTAGCGACAACTACGAGCAGTACTTC. Its protein product is CASSVSSDNYEQYF. This chain connects TRBV4-2 to TRBJ2-7; maybe TRBD2 (6 bases). The CDR3 runs 14 residues. Trimming shortened V by 5 bases and J by 3 bases, and 14 bases separated the two germline ends. CDR1 and CDR2 (germline): LGHNA, YNFKEQ.

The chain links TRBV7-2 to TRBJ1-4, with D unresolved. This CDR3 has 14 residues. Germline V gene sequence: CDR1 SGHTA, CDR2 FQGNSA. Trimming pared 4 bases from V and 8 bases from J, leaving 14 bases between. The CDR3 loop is CASSSRQGPEKLFF. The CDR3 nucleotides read TGTGCCAGCAGCTCCCGACAAGGTCCGGAAAAACTGTTTTTT.

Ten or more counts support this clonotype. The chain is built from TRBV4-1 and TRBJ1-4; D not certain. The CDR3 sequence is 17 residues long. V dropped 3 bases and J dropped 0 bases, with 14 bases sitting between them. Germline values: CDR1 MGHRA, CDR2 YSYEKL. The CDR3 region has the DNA TGCGCCAGCAGCCAGGCGCGTCCCGCGCCAACTAATGAAAAACTGTTTTTT. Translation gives CASSQARPAPTNEKLFF.

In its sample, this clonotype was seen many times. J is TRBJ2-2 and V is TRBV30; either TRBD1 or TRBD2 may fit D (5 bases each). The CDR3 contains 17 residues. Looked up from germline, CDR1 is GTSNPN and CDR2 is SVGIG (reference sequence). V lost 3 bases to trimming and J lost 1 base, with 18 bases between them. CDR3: CAWSRKGYGKNTGELFF. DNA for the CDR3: TGTGCCTGGAGCCGGAAGGGGTACGGGAAGAACACCGGGGAGCTGTTTTTT. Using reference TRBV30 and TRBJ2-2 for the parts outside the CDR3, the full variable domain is SQTIHQWPATLVQPVGSPLSLECTVEGTSNPNLYWYRQAAGRGLQLLFYSVGIGQISSEVPQNLSASRPQDRQFILSSKKLLLSDSGFYLCAWSRKGYGKNTGELFFGEGSRLTVL.

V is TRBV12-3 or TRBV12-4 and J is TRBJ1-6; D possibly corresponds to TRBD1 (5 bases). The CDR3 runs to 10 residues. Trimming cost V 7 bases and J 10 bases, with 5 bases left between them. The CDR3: CASTGSPLHF. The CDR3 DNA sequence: TGTGCCAGCACAGGGTCACCCCTCCACTTT.

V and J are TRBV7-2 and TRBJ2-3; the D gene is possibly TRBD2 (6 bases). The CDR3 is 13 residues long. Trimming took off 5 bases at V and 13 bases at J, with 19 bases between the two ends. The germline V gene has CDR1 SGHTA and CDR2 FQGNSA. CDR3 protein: CASSARDSIFEYF. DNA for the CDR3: TGTGCCAGCAGCGCGCGGGACTCCATTTTTGAGTATTTT. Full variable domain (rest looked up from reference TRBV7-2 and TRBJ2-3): GAGVSQSPSNKVTEKGKDVELRCDPISGHTALYWYRQSLGQGLEFLIYFQGNSAPDKSGLPSDRFSAERTGGSVSTLTIQRTQQEDSAVYLCASSARDSIFEYFGPGTRLTVL.

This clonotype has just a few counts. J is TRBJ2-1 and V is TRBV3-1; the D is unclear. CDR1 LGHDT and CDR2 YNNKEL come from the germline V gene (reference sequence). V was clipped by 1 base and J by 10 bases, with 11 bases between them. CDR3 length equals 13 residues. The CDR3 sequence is CASSQGPTMEQFF. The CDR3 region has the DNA TGTGCCAGCAGCCAAGGCCCAACGATGGAGCAGTTCTTC.

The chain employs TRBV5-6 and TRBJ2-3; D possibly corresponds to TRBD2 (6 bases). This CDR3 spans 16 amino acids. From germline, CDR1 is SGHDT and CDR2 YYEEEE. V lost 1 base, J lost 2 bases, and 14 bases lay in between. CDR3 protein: CASSLTSASATDTQYF. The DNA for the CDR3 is TGTGCCAGCAGCTTGACTTCGGCTAGCGCCACAGATACGCAGTATTTT.

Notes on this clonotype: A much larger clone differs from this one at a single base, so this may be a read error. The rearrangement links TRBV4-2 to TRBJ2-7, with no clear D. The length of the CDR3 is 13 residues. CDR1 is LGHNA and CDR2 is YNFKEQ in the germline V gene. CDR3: CASSLKPSDEQDF. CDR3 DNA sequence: TGTGCCAGCAGCCTTAAACCGTCGGACGAGCAGGACTTC.

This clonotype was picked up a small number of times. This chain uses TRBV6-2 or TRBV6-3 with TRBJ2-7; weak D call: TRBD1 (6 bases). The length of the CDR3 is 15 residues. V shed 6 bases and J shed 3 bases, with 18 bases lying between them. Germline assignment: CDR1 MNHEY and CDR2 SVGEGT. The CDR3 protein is CASSPYRVSDYEQYF. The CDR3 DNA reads TGTGCCAGCAGCCCATACAGGGTTTCGGACTACGAGCAGTACTTC.

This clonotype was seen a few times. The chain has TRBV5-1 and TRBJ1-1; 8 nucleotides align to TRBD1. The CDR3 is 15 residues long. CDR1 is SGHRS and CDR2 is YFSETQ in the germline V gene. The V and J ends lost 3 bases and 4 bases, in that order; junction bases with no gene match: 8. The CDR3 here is CASSYDRGIGTEAFF. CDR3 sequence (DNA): TGCGCCAGCAGCTACGACAGGGGCATCGGCACTGAAGCTTTCTTT.

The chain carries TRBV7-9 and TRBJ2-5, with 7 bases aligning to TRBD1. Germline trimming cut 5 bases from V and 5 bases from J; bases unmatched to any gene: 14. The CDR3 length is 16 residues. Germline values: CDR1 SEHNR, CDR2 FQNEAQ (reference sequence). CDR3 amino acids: CASSLRSNDRAETQYF. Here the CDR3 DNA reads TGTGCCAGCAGCCTCCGATCCAACGACAGGGCCGAGACCCAGTACTTC.

The CDR3 region has the DNA TGTGCCAGCAGCTTAGGAAAGGGCAGGGGATCCAGTAGCCAAAACATTCAGTACTTC. It specifies CASSLGKGRGSSSQNIQYF. The genes are TRBV11-2 and TRBJ2-4, with D perhaps matching TRBD1 (6 bases). The germline V gene has CDR1 SGHAT and CDR2 FQNNGV. CDR3 size: 19 residues. Trimming took 1 base from V and 5 from J, leaving 24 bases between them. The full variable domain, completed using reference TRBV11-2 and TRBJ2-4, is EAGVAQSPRYKIIEKRQSVAFWCNPISGHATLYWYQQILGQGPKLLIQFQNNGVVDDSQLPKDRFSAERLKGVDSTLKIQPAKLEDSAVYLCASSLGKGRGSSSQNIQYFGAGTRLSVL.

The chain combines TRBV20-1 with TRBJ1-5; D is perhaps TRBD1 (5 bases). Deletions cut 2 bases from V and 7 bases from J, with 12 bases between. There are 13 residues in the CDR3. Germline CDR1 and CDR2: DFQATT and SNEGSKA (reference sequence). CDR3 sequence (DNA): TGCAGTGCTAGAAGGCAGGGTGGCCAGCCCCAGCATTTT. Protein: CSARRQGGQPQHF.

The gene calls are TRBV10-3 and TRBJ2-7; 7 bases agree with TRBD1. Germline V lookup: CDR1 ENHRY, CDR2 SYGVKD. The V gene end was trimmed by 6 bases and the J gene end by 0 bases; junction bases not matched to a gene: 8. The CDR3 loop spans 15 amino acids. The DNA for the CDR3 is TGTGCCATCAGCCAAACAGGGGACGCCTCCTACGAGCAGTACTTC. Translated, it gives CAISQTGDASYEQYF.

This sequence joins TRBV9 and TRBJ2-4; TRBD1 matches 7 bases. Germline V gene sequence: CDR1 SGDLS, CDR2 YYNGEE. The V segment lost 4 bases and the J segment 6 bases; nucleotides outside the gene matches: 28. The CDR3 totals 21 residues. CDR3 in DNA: TGTGCCAGCAGCAGACAACCGGGACAGCCCTTCACTCAACTACCCGGAAACATTCAGTACTTC. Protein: CASSRQPGQPFTQLPGNIQYF.

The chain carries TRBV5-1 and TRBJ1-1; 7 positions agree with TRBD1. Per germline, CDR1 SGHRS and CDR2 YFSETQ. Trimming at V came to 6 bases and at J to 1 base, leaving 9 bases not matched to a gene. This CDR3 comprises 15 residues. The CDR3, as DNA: TGCGCCAGCAAAAGGGGGCTCTGGGGGAACACTGAAGCTTTCTTT. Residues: CASKRGLWGNTEAFF.

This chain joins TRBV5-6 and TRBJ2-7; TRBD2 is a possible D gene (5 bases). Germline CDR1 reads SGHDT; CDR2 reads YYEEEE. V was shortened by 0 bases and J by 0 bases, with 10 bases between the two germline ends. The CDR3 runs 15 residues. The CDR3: CASSLVARFSYEQYF. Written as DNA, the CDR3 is TGTGCCAGCAGCTTGGTAGCGCGTTTCTCCTACGAGCAGTACTTC.

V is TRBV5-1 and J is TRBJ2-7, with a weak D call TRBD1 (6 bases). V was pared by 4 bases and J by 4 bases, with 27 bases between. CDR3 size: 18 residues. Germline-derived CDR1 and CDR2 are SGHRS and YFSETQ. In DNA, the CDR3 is TGCGCCAGCAGCCCCTGGGGGCGCAGTAGGACTGTAAGGTACGAGCAGTACTTC. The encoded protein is CASSPWGRSRTVRYEQYF.

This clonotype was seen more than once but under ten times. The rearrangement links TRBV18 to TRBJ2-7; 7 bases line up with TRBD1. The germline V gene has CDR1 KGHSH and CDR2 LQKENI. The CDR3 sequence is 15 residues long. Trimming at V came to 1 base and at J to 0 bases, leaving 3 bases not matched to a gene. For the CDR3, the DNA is TGTGCCAGCTCACCACAGGGGGCGGGCTCCTACGAGCAGTACTTC. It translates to CASSPQGAGSYEQYF.

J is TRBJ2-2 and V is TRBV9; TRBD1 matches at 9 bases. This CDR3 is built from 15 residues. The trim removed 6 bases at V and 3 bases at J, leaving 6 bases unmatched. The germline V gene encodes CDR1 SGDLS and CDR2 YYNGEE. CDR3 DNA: TGTGCCAGCACCAAGAGACAGGGGGACACCGGGGAGCTGTTTTTT. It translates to CASTKRQGDTGELFF. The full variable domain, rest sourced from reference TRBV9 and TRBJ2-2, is DSGVTQTPKHLITATGQRVTLRCSPRSGDLSVYWYQQSLDQGLQFLIQYYNGEERAKGNILERFSAQQFPDLHSELNLSSLELGDSALYFCASTKRQGDTGELFFGEGSRLTVL.

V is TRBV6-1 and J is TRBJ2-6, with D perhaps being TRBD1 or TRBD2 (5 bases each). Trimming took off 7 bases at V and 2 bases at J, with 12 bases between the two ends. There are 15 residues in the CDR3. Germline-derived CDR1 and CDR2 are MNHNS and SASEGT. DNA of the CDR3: TGTGCCAGCATGGGGGTGGGCGCTGGGGCCAACGTCCTGACTTTC. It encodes CASMGVGAGANVLTF.

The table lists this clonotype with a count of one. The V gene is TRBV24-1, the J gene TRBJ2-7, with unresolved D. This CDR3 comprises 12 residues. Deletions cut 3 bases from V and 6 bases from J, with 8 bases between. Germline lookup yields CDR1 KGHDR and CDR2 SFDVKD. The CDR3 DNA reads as TGTGCCACCAGTGATGACCGGAGCGAGCAGTACTTC. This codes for CATSDDRSEQYF.

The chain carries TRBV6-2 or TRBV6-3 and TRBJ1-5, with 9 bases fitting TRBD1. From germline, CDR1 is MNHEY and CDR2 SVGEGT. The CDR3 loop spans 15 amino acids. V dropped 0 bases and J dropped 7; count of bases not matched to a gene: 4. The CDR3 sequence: CASSYSGQGKQPQHF. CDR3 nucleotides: TGTGCCAGCAGTTACTCGGGACAGGGAAAGCAGCCCCAGCATTTT.